This passage covers 8 T cell receptor beta chains from one sample sequenced in a study of blood T cells in healthy people across ages. Together with a sample-barcoded 5' primer, a J-beta primer mix was included in a second PCR lasting about 6 to 11 cycles. TCRdb fed the 5' RACE reads into MiXCR, producing one record per CDR3 protein. The table shows about 1.1 million distinct CDR3 sequences, with 30% to 40% occurring only once. The sequencing input was blood. These receptors originate from a man between 18 and 29 years old in good health.

This clonotype turned up a few times. This sequence joins TRBV7-6 and TRBJ1-4; D unclear. Germline V gene lookup returns CDR1 SGHVS and CDR2 FNYEAQ. V was pared by 0 bases and J by 3 bases, with 11 bases between. This CDR3 is 16 amino acids long. The CDR3 is CASSLAVGNSNEKLFF. DNA for the CDR3: TGTGCCAGCAGCTTAGCTGTTGGGAACTCTAATGAAAAACTGTTTTTT.

This clonotype was observed a handful of times. The chain uses TRBV9 and TRBJ2-3; TRBD2 agrees at 9 bases. The length of the CDR3 is 14 residues. The germline gives CDR1 SGDLS, CDR2 YYNGEE. Trimming removed 3 bases from V and 3 bases from J; junction bases left unmatched: 2. CDR3 residues: CASSATSGTDTQYF. CDR3 coding DNA: TGTGCCAGCAGCGCGACTAGCGGTACAGATACGCAGTATTTT. The variable domain in full, with the rest retrieved from reference TRBV9 and TRBJ2-3, is DSGVTQTPKHLITATGQRVTLRCSPRSGDLSVYWYQQSLDQGLQFLIQYYNGEERAKGNILERFSAQQFPDLHSELNLSSLELGDSALYFCASSATSGTDTQYFGPGTRLTVL.

As to this clonotype: A much larger clone sits a single nucleotide away, making a read error possible. V is TRBV12-3 or TRBV12-4 and J is TRBJ1-2; TRBD1 matches at 7 bases. This CDR3 comprises 15 residues. Germline trimming cut 1 base from V and 7 bases from J; bases unmatched to any gene: 9. The CDR3 nucleotides are TGTGCCAGCAGTTTAGGACAGGGCAACCCCGCTGGCTACACCTTC. As protein: CASSLGQGNPAGYTF.

This chain connects TRBV6-1 to TRBJ1-4; D possibly corresponds to TRBD1 (5 bases). Germline V CDR1 and CDR2: MNHNS, SASEGT. V shed 0 bases and J shed 0 bases, with 8 bases lying between them. The length of the CDR3 is 16 residues. As DNA, the CDR3 is TGTGCCAGCAGTGAAGCGGGGCGGGCAACTAATGAAAAACTGTTTTTT. It codes for CASSEAGRATNEKLFF.

This clonotype was seen a handful of times. The V call is TRBV29-1, the J call TRBJ1-2; 8 positions agree with TRBD1. The CDR3 contains 14 residues. The germline V gene has CDR1 SQVTM and CDR2 ANQGSEA. V trimming: 4 bases; J trimming: 3 bases; junction bases outside the gene matches: 7. The DNA of the CDR3 is TGCAGCGTTGCCGCAGGGGGCGCGGACTATGGCTACACCTTC. Its protein is CSVAAGGADYGYTF.

The chain joins TRBV2 to TRBJ2-2; D is perhaps TRBD1 (7 bases). Germline V gene sequence: CDR1 SNHLY, CDR2 FYNNEI. V was shortened by 11 bases and J by 3 bases, with 13 bases between the two germline ends. The CDR3 length is 13 residues. DNA of the CDR3: TGTGCCGGGCGGGACAGCCACACCGGGGAGCTGTTTTTT. Translation: CAGRDSHTGELFF.

The chain employs TRBV5-5 and TRBJ1-4; D unresolved. This CDR3 comprises 15 residues. Deletions cut 3 bases from V and 0 bases from J, with 9 bases between. CDR1 SGHKS and CDR2 YYEKEE come from the germline V gene (reference sequence). In DNA form, the CDR3 reads TGTGCCAGCAGCTCCCAAGCGTCAACTAATGAAAAACTGTTTTTT. Translation gives CASSSQASTNEKLFF.

This chain uses TRBV2 with TRBJ1-2, with 8 positions matching TRBD1. The CDR3 is 11 residues long. V gave up 11 bases and J gave up 9 bases; unmatched junction bases: 8. The germline V gene encodes CDR1 SNHLY and CDR2 FYNNEI. The CDR3 protein is CAGRQGSSYTF. CDR3 coding DNA: TGTGCCGGACGACAGGGGTCAAGCTACACCTTC.